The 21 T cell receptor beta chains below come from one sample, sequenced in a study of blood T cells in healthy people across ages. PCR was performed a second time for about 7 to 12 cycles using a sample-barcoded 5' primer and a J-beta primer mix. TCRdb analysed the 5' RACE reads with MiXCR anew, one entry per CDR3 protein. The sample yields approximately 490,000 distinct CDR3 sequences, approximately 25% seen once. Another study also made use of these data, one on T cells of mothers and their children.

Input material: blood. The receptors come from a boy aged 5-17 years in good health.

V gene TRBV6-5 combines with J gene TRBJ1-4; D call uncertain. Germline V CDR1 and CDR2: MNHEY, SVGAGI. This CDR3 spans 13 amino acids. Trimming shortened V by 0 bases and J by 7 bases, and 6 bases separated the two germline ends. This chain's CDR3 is CASSYSGVEKLFF. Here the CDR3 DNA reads TGTGCCAGCAGTTACTCCGGGGTTGAAAAACTGTTTTTT.

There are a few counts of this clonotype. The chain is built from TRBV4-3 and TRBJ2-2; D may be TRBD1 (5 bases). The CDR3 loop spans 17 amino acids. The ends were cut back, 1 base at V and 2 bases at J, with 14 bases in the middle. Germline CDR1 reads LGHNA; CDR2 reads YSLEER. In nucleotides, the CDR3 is TGCGCCAGCAGCCAAGTGGTGACAGAGATTAACACCGGGGAGCTGTTTTTT. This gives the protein CASSQVVTEINTGELFF.

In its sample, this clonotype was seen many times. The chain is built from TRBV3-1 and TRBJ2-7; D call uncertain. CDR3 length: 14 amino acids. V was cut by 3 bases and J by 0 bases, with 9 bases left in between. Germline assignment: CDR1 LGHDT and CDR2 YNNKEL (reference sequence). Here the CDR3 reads CASSQAAVSYEQYF. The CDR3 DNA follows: TGTGCCAGCAGCCAGGCGGCAGTCTCCTACGAGCAGTACTTC.

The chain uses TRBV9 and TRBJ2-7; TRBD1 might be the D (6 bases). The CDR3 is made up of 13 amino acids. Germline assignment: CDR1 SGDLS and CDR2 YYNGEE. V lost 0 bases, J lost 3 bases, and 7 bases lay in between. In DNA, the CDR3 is TGTGCCAGCAGCGTAGGGGACATCTACGAGCAGTACTTC. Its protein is CASSVGDIYEQYF.

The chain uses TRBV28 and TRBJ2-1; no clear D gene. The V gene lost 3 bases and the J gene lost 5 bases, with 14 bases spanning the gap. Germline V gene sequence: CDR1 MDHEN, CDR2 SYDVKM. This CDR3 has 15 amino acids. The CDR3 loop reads CASSFKLISDNEQFF. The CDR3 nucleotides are TGTGCCAGCAGTTTCAAGTTGATTTCGGACAATGAGCAGTTCTTC.

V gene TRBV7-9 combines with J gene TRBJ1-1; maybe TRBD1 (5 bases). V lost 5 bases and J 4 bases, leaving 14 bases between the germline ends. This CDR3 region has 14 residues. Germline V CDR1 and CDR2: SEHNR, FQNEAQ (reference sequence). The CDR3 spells CASSPGYLGTEAFF. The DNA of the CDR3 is TGTGCCAGCAGCCCAGGGTACTTAGGCACTGAAGCTTTCTTT.

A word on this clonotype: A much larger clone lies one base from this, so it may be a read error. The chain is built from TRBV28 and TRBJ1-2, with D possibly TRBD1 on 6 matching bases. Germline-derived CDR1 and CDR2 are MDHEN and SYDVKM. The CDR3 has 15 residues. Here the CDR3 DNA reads TGTGCCAGCGGTTTCCGCAGGGGATATCGGGATGGCTACACCTTC. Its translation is CASGFRRGYRDGYTF.

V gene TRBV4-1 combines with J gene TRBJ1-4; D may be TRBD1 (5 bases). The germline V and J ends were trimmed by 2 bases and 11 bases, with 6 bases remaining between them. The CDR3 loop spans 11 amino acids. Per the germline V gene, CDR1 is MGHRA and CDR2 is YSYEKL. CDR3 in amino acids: CASSQRQKLFF. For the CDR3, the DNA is TGCGCCAGCAGCCAACGACAGAAACTGTTTTTT.

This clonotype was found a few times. The CDR3 coding sequence is TGTGCCAGTAGTACCGGACAGGGGTGGAACATTCAGTACTTC. It codes for CASSTGQGWNIQYF. The J gene is TRBJ2-4, the V gene TRBV19; 9 bases fit TRBD1. The CDR3 sequence is 14 residues long. Per the germline V gene, CDR1 is LNHDA and CDR2 is SQIVND (reference sequence). V gave up 4 bases and J gave up 7 bases; unmatched junction bases: 5.

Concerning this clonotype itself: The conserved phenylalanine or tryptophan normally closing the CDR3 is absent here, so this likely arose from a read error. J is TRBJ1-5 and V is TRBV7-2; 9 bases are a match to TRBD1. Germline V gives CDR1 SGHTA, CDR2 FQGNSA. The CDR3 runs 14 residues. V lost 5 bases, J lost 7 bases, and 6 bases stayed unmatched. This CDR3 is CASSMDRGGQPQHL. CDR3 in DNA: TGTGCCAGCAGCATGGACAGGGGTGGGCAGCCCCAGCATCTT.

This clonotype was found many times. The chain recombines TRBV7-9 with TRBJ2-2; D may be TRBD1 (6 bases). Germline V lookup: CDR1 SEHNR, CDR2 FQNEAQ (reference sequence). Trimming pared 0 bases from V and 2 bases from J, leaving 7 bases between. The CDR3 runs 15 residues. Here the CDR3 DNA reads TGTGCCAGCAGCTTAGCAGGGGGAAACACCGGGGAGCTGTTTTTT. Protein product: CASSLAGGNTGELFF.

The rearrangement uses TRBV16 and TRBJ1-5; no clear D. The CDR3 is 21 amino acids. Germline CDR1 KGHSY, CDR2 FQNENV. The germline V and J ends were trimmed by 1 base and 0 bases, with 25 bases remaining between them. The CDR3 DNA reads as TGTGCCAGCAGCCAATTTGGAAGGTCGCCCGTCCTATTCTATAGCAATCAGCCCCAGCATTTT. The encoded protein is CASSQFGRSPVLFYSNQPQHF.

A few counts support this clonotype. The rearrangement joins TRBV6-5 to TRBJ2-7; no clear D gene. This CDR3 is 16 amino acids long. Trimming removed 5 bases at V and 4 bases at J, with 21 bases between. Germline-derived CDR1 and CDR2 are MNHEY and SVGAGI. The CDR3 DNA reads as TGTGCCAGCAGTACCTCGGTCTACGCCCGTTCTTACGAGCAGTACTTC. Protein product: CASSTSVYARSYEQYF.

The CDR3 nucleotides read TGTGCCAGCAGCTTAGGTCTTGCGAACACTGAAGCTTTCTTT. It is translated as CASSLGLANTEAFF. The chain uses TRBV7-9 and TRBJ1-1; no clear D. V shed 1 base and J shed 1 base, with 7 bases lying between them. The CDR3 consists of 14 residues. CDR1 SEHNR and CDR2 FQNEAQ come from the germline V gene (reference sequence).

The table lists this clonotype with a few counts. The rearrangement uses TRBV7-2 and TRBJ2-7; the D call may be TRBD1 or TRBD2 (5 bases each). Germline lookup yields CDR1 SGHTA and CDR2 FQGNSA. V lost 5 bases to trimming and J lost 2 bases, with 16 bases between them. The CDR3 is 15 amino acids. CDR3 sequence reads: CASSPLPGTTYEQYF. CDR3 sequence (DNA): TGTGCCAGCAGCCCCCTGCCGGGGACCACCTACGAGCAGTACTTC. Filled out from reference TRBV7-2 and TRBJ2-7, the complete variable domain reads GAGVSQSPSNKVTEKGKDVELRCDPISGHTALYWYRQSLGQGLEFLIYFQGNSAPDKSGLPSDRFSAERTGGSVSTLTIQRTQQEDSAVYLCASSPLPGTTYEQYFGPGTRLTVT.

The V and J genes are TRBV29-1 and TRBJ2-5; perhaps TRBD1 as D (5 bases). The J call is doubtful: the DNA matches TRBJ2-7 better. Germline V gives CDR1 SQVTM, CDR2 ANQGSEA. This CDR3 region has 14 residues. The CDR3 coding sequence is TGCAGCGTTGAAGGAGACAGAGAAGACTACGAGCAGTACTTC. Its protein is CSVEGDREDYEQYF.

The CDR3 here is CASSVATGTGGLNTEAFF. CDR3 DNA: TGTGCCAGCAGCGTAGCTACGGGGACAGGGGGCCTAAACACTGAAGCTTTCTTT. The rearrangement uses TRBV9 and TRBJ1-1; TRBD1 matches 12 bases. The CDR3 totals 18 residues. The junction had 8 bases not matched to a gene; V was cut back by 0 bases and J by 2 bases. Germline CDR1 reads SGDLS; CDR2 reads YYNGEE.

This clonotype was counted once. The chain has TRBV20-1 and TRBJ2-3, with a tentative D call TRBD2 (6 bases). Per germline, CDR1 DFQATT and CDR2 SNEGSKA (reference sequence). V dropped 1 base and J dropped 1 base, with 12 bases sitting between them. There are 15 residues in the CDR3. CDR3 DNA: TGCAGTGCTAGAGCATCCGGGACTGGCACAGATACGCAGTATTTT. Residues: CSARASGTGTDTQYF.

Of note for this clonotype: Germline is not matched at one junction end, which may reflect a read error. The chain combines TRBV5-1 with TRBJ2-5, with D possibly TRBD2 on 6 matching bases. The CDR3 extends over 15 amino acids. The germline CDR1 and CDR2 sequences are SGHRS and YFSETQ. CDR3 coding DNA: TGCGCCAGCAGAGGTGGAGGGCTCGGGCAAGAGGCCCAGTACTTC. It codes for CASRGGGLGQEAQYF.

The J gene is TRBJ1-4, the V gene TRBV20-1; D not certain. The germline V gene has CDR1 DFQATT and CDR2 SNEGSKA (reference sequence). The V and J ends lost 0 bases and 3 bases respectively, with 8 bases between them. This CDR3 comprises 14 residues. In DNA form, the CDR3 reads TGCAGTGCTAGAGATGACGGGGCTAATGAAAAACTGTTTTTT. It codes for CSARDDGANEKLFF.

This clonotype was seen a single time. CDR3 protein: CASSQARRGSQETQYF. CDR3 DNA sequence: TGCGCCAGCAGCCAAGCCAGGCGGGGGTCACAAGAGACCCAGTACTTC. This chain connects TRBV4-3 to TRBJ2-5; 7 bases are a match to TRBD2. The CDR3 extends over 16 amino acids. Germline CDR1 LGHNA, CDR2 YSLEER. Trimming took 1 base from V and 2 from J; bases not matched to a gene: 7.